This T cell receptor (beta chain) is from a study of siplizumab effects on memory and regulatory T cells. About this clone itself: Its antigen is currently unknown.

Assay: immunoSEQ multiplex PCR; the TCRdb copy retains only in-frame clones and omits some. The table records about 63,000 clones, 75% to 90% of them present only once. General study points: Roughly 80-97% of proliferating clones (CD4+ or CD8+) could not be assigned a naive or memory phenotype. Siplizumab conditions gave an average of about 62% Treg-derived mappable alloreactive CD4+ clones, versus about 25% for controls.

The CDR3 consists of 13 residues. Germline CDR1 reads LNHDA; CDR2 reads SQIVND (reference sequence). Trimming stripped 7 bases from V and 4 bases from J, with 13 bases between. The clonotype originates from a human donor in good health. This rearrangement joins TRBV19 to TRBJ1-2; unclear D gene. Specimen: memory CD4+ T cells sorted from blood. In nucleotides, the CDR3 is TGTGCCAGTATCCCCCGAGGGATCTATGGCTACACCTTC. This encodes CASIPRGIYGYTF.